A single sample gave rise to the 18 T cell receptor beta chains below, sequenced in a study of blood T cell repertoires in COVID-19. Method: immunoSEQ multiplex PCR; TCRdb's copy keeps in-frame clones and lacks some. The sample records about 47,000 clones, roughly 84% being singletons. Sequencing was carried out using peripheral blood. Receptors were obtained from a man aged 45-60 years with acute or convalescent COVID-19.

The chain couples TRBV27 to TRBJ1-1, with D possibly being TRBD1 (5 bases). The CDR3 extends over 14 amino acids. Germline CDR1 is MNHEY and CDR2 is SMNVEV (reference sequence). V lost 6 bases, J lost 5 bases, and 16 bases lay in between. The CDR3 loop reads CASSPVRGITEAFF. The CDR3 DNA follows: TGTGCCAGCAGCCCAGTACGGGGGATAACTGAAGCTTTCTTT.

The V call is TRBV5-1, the J call TRBJ1-1, with TRBD1 identical over 7 bases. Unmatched junction bases numbered 7, after V lost 0 bases and J lost 8 bases. Germline V CDR1 and CDR2: SGHRS, YFSETQ. The CDR3 consists of 14 residues. The chain's CDR3 is CASSLGGGESEAFF. The DNA of the CDR3 is TGCGCCAGCAGCTTGGGAGGGGGCGAATCCGAAGCTTTCTTT.

This chain connects TRBV2 to TRBJ2-1; TRBD2 agrees at 11 bases. The J segment lost 6 bases and the V segment lost 6 bases, leaving 7 bases of the junction unmatched. Germline V gene lookup returns CDR1 SNHLY and CDR2 FYNNEI. CDR3 length: 15 residues. CDR3 coding DNA: TGTGCCAGCAGGGGGAGGCTAGCGGGAGGCAATGAGCAGTTCTTC. Its protein is CASRGRLAGGNEQFF.

This chain joins TRBV19 and TRBJ1-2; TRBD1 matches 9 bases. The CDR3 loop spans 15 amino acids. Germline CDR1 is LNHDA and CDR2 is SQIVND (reference sequence). The trim removed 3 bases at V and 2 bases at J, leaving 4 bases unmatched. CDR3 in amino acids: CASSIGQGRNYGYTF. CDR3 DNA: TGTGCCAGTAGTATCGGACAGGGGAGGAACTATGGCTACACCTTC.

V is TRBV7-6 and J is TRBJ2-7; 8 bases map to TRBD2. The J segment lost 6 bases and the V segment lost 3 bases, leaving 7 bases of the junction unmatched. Germline CDR1 reads SGHVS; CDR2 reads FNYEAQ. The CDR3 sequence is 14 residues long. CDR3 amino acids: CASSFSASGSEQYF. The DNA for the CDR3 is TGTGCCAGCAGCTTTTCGGCTAGCGGGTCCGAGCAGTACTTC.

The chain joins TRBV9 to TRBJ2-3; perhaps TRBD2 as D (6 bases). This CDR3 comprises 17 residues. Per the germline V gene, CDR1 is SGDLS and CDR2 is YYNGEE. Trimming left V 0 bases short and J 5 bases short, with 19 bases between. The CDR3 coding sequence is TGTGCCAGCAGCGTAGATTCCGGGACCCTGGGGGGAGATACGCAGTATTTT. This encodes CASSVDSGTLGGDTQYF.

This clone has a single count. The chain joins TRBV5-1 to TRBJ2-1, with 9 bases lining up with TRBD1. This CDR3 contains 16 residues. J lost 5 bases, V lost 0 bases, and 6 bases had no gene match. The V gene's germline CDR1 is SGHRS and CDR2 YFSETQ. The CDR3 DNA reads as TGCGCCAGCAGCTTGGGAATGGGACAGGGAGACAATGAGCAGTTCTTC. As protein: CASSLGMGQGDNEQFF.

The chain employs TRBV19 and TRBJ2-7, with 7 bases that match TRBD1. This CDR3 has 14 amino acids. The ends lost 7 bases at V and 0 bases at J; junction bases unmatched: 6. CDR1 and CDR2 from the germline V gene are LNHDA and SQIVND (reference sequence). DNA of the CDR3: TGTGCCAGTAAAAGGGCAGGGGGCTCCTACGAGCAGTACTTC. The encoded protein is CASKRAGGSYEQYF.

V usage is TRBV18 and J usage is TRBJ2-1; 8 bases match TRBD1. The germline V gene has CDR1 KGHSH and CDR2 LQKENI. V shed 5 bases, J shed 6 bases, and the junction held 6 bases outside the gene matches. The CDR3 runs to 14 residues. The CDR3 DNA sequence: TGTGCCAGCTCAACCTCGACAGGGGTCAATGAGCAGTTCTTC. Amino acid sequence: CASSTSTGVNEQFF.

This clone was observed a single time. The J gene is TRBJ2-1, the V gene TRBV5-1; 8 bases match TRBD2. Trimming removed 4 bases from V and 2 bases from J; junction bases left unmatched: 5. This CDR3 is 15 amino acids long. CDR1 is SGHRS, CDR2 YFSETQ, per germline. As DNA, the CDR3 is TGCGCCAGCAGCCCTAGCGGGCCAGCCTACAATGAGCAGTTCTTC. Protein sequence: CASSPSGPAYNEQFF.

On this clone itself: Other DNA sequences of this sample code for an identical CDR3. The chain links TRBV19 to TRBJ2-5, with D possibly being TRBD2 (6 bases). Trimming cost V 1 base and J 1 base, with 7 bases left between them. Germline V gene data show CDR1 as LNHDA and CDR2 as SQIVND (reference sequence). CDR3 size: 14 residues. CDR3 bases: TGTGCCAGTAGTATAGGGACTACCCAAGAGACCCAGTACTTC. Translation: CASSIGTTQETQYF.

The V gene is TRBV10-3, the J gene TRBJ2-5, with 8 bases aligning to TRBD1. Germline lookup yields CDR1 ENHRY and CDR2 SYGVKD. J lost 0 bases, V lost 10 bases, and 7 bases had no gene match. This CDR3 is 14 amino acids long. The CDR3 protein is CATLDRVDQETQYF. The CDR3 DNA is TGTGCCACCCTGGACAGGGTAGACCAAGAGACCCAGTACTTC.

CDR3 loop: CASSRQGVNTEAFF. In DNA form, the CDR3 reads TGTGCCAGCAGTCGACAGGGGGTGAACACTGAAGCTTTCTTT. The chain combines TRBV6-5 with TRBJ1-1, with 9 bases that match TRBD1. The CDR3 covers 14 residues. The V segment lost 5 bases and the J segment 0 bases; nucleotides outside the gene matches: 1. Germline-derived CDR1 and CDR2 are MNHEY and SVGAGI.

The chain combines TRBV5-1 with TRBJ1-4; D gene unclear. V lost 0 bases and J 7 bases, leaving 10 bases between the germline ends. Germline CDR1 is SGHRS and CDR2 is YFSETQ. This CDR3 is 14 amino acids long. The CDR3 region is CASSLAGWSEKLFF. Written as DNA, the CDR3 is TGCGCCAGCAGCTTGGCGGGGTGGAGTGAAAAACTGTTTTTT.

This clone was detected only once. The chain joins TRBV9 to TRBJ2-3; 9 nucleotides agree with TRBD2. Germline CDR1 SGDLS, CDR2 YYNGEE. CDR3 size: 14 residues. V was pared by 3 bases and J by 6 bases, with 5 bases of the junction left unmatched. The CDR3 DNA reads as TGTGCCAGCAGCGGAGGGAGCGGGAGGGATACGCAGTATTTT. It codes for CASSGGSGRDTQYF. Full variable domain (outside the CDR3, taken from reference TRBV9 and TRBJ2-3): DSGVTQTPKHLITATGQRVTLRCSPRSGDLSVYWYQQSLDQGLQFLIQYYNGEERAKGNILERFSAQQFPDLHSELNLSSLELGDSALYFCASSGGSGRDTQYFGPGTRLTVL.

This clone was seen once. This chain joins TRBV15 and TRBJ2-3; D not resolved. This CDR3 contains 14 residues. V was trimmed by 8 bases and J by 0 bases, leaving 12 bases between them. CDR1 is LNHNV, CDR2 YYDKDF, per germline (reference sequence). In DNA, the CDR3 is TGTGCCACCGGGCAGAAGATTAGCACAGATACGCAGTATTTT. This translates into CATGQKISTDTQYF.

This clone showed up just once. The V call is TRBV2, the J call TRBJ1-5, with TRBD1 matching 9 bases. This CDR3 spans 14 amino acids. The junction had 7 bases not matched to a gene; V was cut back by 6 bases and J by 7 bases. The germline CDR1 and CDR2 sequences are SNHLY and FYNNEI. The CDR3 sequence is CASRDPTGGQPQHF. CDR3 nucleotides: TGTGCCAGCAGGGACCCGACAGGGGGACAGCCCCAGCATTTT.

V is TRBV27 and J is TRBJ1-1, with a possible D match to TRBD1 (6 bases). The V end was cut by 5 bases, the J end by 4 bases, with 17 bases between. CDR1 is MNHEY and CDR2 is SMNVEV in the germline V gene (reference sequence). The CDR3 consists of 15 residues. The CDR3 reads CASSPSTGIGTEAFF. The CDR3 DNA reads TGTGCCAGCAGTCCCTCAACAGGGATTGGCACTGAAGCTTTCTTT.